These T cell receptor beta chains were read from a single sample in a study of blood T cell repertoires in COVID-19. The data were produced by immunoSEQ multiplex PCR, yet TCRdb's version contains in-frame clones alone and is incomplete. The sample comprises around 190,000 clones, about 86% of which are singletons, and about 9.7% rests with the top ten. The sample consisted of peripheral blood. These TCRs come from a man aged 45-65 years with active or convalescent COVID-19. Both conserved end residues are part of each CDR3. Each record gives: CDR3 DNA, CDR3 protein, clone size, D gene, J gene, V gene. A D gene is named only where the DNA matches it firmly. Size values are once, few and many counts, or a class for expanded clones, and some rows have none.

TGTGCCAGCAGCCAAGGCGGGTCGTCTTTCGAGCAGTACTTC CASSQGGSSFEQYF - - TRBJ2-7 TRBV4-2
TGTGCCAGCAGCTTACCAGGGGCCGAGACCCAGTACTTC CASSLPGAETQYF - - TRBJ2-5 TRBV11-3
TGTGCCAGCAGGAAGGGGACAGGGGGTTTGAGCTATGGCTACACCTTC CASRKGTGGLSYGYTF - TRBD1 TRBJ1-2 TRBV3-1/TRBV3-2
TGTGCCACCAGTGATGCCACAGGGGGCAAGTACGAGCAGTACTTC CATSDATGGKYEQYF - TRBD1 TRBJ2-7 TRBV24-1
TGTGCCAGCAGACGGGAGGGCCCAGGAGAGCAGTACTTC CASRREGPGEQYF once TRBD2 TRBJ2-7 TRBV6-5
TGCAGTGCTAGGGCGGCAAACACCATATATTTT CSARAANTIYF once - TRBJ1-3 TRBV20-1
TGTGCCAGCAGTGAAGGGACAGTAAAAAACATTCAGTACTTC CASSEGTVKNIQYF once TRBD1 TRBJ2-4 TRBV25-1
TGCGCCAGCAGTGAGTCCGTGGGAGGAGAGACCCAGTACTTC CASSESVGGETQYF - - TRBJ2-5 TRBV10-2
TGTGCCAGCAGTGAATCTTGGGGAAGCAGGGGGCGTCAGTACTTC CASSESWGSRGRQYF - TRBD1 TRBJ2-7 TRBV25-1
TGCGCCAGCAGCTTTGACAGGGCGAACACTGAAGCTTTCTTT CASSFDRANTEAFF - TRBD1 TRBJ1-1 TRBV5-1
TGTGCCAGCAAATACGGAGGGAACACCGGGGAGCTGTTTTTT CASKYGGNTGELFF - - TRBJ2-2 TRBV6-5
TGTGCCAGCAGTCGCGTACAGGGGGTGAGCTATAATTCACCCCTCCACTTT CASSRVQGVSYNSPLHF - TRBD1 TRBJ1-6 TRBV6-6
TGTGCCAGCTCACAGACACGGTACAATGAGCAGTTCTTC CASSQTRYNEQFF - - TRBJ2-1 TRBV18
TGCGCCAGCAGTTCTTCCCGCGAGCCAAGTACTGAAGCTTTCTTT CASSSSREPSTEAFF once - TRBJ1-1 TRBV5-1
TGTGCCAGCAGTGACCCCACGGGGGGAGTTAACTATGGCTACACCTTC CASSDPTGGVNYGYTF - - TRBJ1-2 TRBV2
TGTGCCAGCAGCCCGACAGGGGGCAAAGATACGCAGTATTTT CASSPTGGKDTQYF - TRBD1 TRBJ2-3 TRBV6-5
TGTGCCAGCAGCCAAGTGGGATGGGGACTACTCAACACCGGGGAGCTGTTTTTT CASSQVGWGLLNTGELFF - TRBD2 TRBJ2-2 TRBV4-2
TGCAGCGTTGGGGAGGGGGGGAACACTGAAGCTTTCTTT CSVGEGGNTEAFF - - TRBJ1-1 TRBV29-1
TGTGCCAGCAGTGAGGGCCAGGGTGGGGCCAACGTCCTGACTTTC CASSEGQGGANVLTF - - TRBJ2-6 TRBV2
TGTGCCAGCAGGGGGAGCTCCTACGAGCAGTACTTC CASRGSSYEQYF - - TRBJ2-7 TRBV5-6
TGTGCCAGCAGCCAAGGCTTGGTGGGACACAGCACAGATACGCAGTATTTT CASSQGLVGHSTDTQYF - - TRBJ2-3 TRBV3-1/TRBV3-2
TGTGCCAGCAGTTTCTGGGGGGACAGCTCCTACGAGCAGTACTTC CASSFWGDSSYEQYF - - TRBJ2-7 TRBV27
TGTGCCAGCAGATCCGGGGAGATCCAAGAGACCCAGTACTTC CASRSGEIQETQYF - - TRBJ2-5 TRBV28
TGTGCCAGCATTGGGGGGGGCACCTACGAGCAGTACTTC CASIGGGTYEQYF - - TRBJ2-7 TRBV6-5
TGTGCCAGCAGCCCCCGGGATGGGGCCTACGAGCAGTACTTC CASSPRDGAYEQYF - - TRBJ2-7 TRBV7-9
TGTGCCAGTAGTATTGCGGAGAGCTCCTACAATGAGCAGTTCTTC CASSIAESSYNEQFF - - TRBJ2-1 TRBV19
TGTGCCAGCTCACCTACATCCTACGAGCAGTACTTC CASSPTSYEQYF - - TRBJ2-7 TRBV18
TGTGCCAGCAGCTCCGGACAGGGGAACACTGAAGCTTTCTTT CASSSGQGNTEAFF - TRBD1 TRBJ1-1 TRBV11-2
TGCAGCGGACACTCCTACAATGAGCAGTTCTTC CSGHSYNEQFF - - TRBJ2-1 TRBV29-1
TGTGCCACCAGCAGGGACAGGGGTTTGTCTGGAAACACCATATATTTT CATSRDRGLSGNTIYF - TRBD1 TRBJ1-3 TRBV15
TGTGCCAGTAGATCTCAGGGCGCTGAGCAGTTCTTC CASRSQGAEQFF - - TRBJ2-1 TRBV19
TGTGCCAGCAGCTCCACTGGCGGGACGAACACCGGGGAGCTGTTTTTT CASSSTGGTNTGELFF - - TRBJ2-2 TRBV7-3
TGTGCCAGCAGTTTATACGGGACAGGAAATCAGCCCCAGCATTTT CASSLYGTGNQPQHF - TRBD1 TRBJ1-5 TRBV28
TGCGCCAGCAGCCAAGATTTTAGGGGCGATGAGCAGTTCTTC CASSQDFRGDEQFF once - TRBJ2-1 TRBV4-3
TGCAGCGTGCGGACAGGAGCGAACACCGGGGAGCTGTTTTTT CSVRTGANTGELFF - TRBD1 TRBJ2-2 TRBV29-1
TGTGCCAGCAGCCCCCAGGGACAGCTAGCGTTCTTC CASSPQGQLAFF few TRBD1 TRBJ2-1 TRBV7-9
TGTGCCAGCAGCCGGGACAGGGCAGACAAAAACATTCAGTACTTC CASSRDRADKNIQYF - TRBD1 TRBJ2-4 TRBV5-4
TGTGCCAGCAGATCCCGGTACCGCACAGATACGCAGTATTTT CASRSRYRTDTQYF - - TRBJ2-3 TRBV11-2
TGTGCCTGGAGTTACAGCCGGGACAGGTGGGGCAATCAGCCCCAGCATTTT CAWSYSRDRWGNQPQHF - TRBD1 TRBJ1-5 TRBV30
TGTGCCAGTAGTGTGACTAGCGTAACAAGCACAGATACGCAGTATTTT CASSVTSVTSTDTQYF - TRBD2 TRBJ2-3 TRBV19
TGTGCCAGCAGCCAAGGCAGGGCCCCCGGCGAGCAGTACTTC CASSQGRAPGEQYF - - TRBJ2-7 TRBV3-1/TRBV3-2
TGTGCCAGCAGCATTAGAGGAGGCACTGAAGCTTTCTTT CASSIRGGTEAFF few - TRBJ1-1 TRBV11-2
TGTGCCAGCAGTCGACAGGTCGAGACCCAGTACTTC CASSRQVETQYF - - TRBJ2-5 TRBV13
TGTGCCAGCAGCCAAGCGAGGACAGGGACCAATGAGCAGTTCTTC CASSQARTGTNEQFF - TRBD1 TRBJ2-1 TRBV14
TGTGCCACCAGCAGAGTTCAGGGGAAGATTGAAGCTTTCTTT CATSRVQGKIEAFF - - TRBJ1-1 TRBV15
TGTGCCAGCAGCTTGTGGACTAGCGTGACCGGGGAGCTGTTTTTT CASSLWTSVTGELFF - TRBD2 TRBJ2-2 TRBV5-5